This record covers a single TCR beta chain. These data belong to a study of OX40 agonist ivuxolimab in advanced cancers. For the study at large: The patients' treatment was ivuxolimab, an agonistic anti-OX40 (CD134) antibody.

Assay used: immunoSEQ multiplex PCR; TCRdb lists only in-frame clones, some missing. The table includes about 60,000 clones, about nine tenths detected once. Autoimmune disease history or systemic immunosuppression disqualified patients. The sequence was obtained from an adult with an advanced solid tumor such as melanoma, head and neck, liver or kidney cancer. The sequences come from CD4+ or CD8+ T cells sorted from blood, collected in a trial of the OX40 agonist ivuxolimab.

The CDR3 loop reads CASSYGLAETYEQYF. DNA of the CDR3: TGTGCCAGCAGCTACGGACTAGCGGAGACCTACGAGCAGTACTTC. This chain uses TRBV7-9 with TRBJ2-7; TRBD2 matches 10 bases. Germline V gene lookup returns CDR1 SEHNR and CDR2 FQNEAQ (reference sequence). The CDR3 extends over 15 amino acids. V lost 4 bases and J lost 2; bases outside the gene matches: 5.